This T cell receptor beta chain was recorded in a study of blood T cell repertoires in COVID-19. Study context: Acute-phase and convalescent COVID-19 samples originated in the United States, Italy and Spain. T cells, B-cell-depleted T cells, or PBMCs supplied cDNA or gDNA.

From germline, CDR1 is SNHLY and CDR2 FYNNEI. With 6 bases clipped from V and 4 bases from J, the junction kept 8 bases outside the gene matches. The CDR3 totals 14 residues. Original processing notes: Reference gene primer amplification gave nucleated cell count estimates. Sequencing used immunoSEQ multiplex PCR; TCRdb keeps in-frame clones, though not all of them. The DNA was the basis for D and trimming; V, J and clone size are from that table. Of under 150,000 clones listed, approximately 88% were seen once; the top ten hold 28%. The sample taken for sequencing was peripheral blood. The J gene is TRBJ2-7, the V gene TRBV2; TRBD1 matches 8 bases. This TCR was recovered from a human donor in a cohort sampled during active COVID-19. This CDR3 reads CASRPGQVTYEQYF. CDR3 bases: TGTGCCAGCAGGCCGGGACAGGTTACTTACGAGCAGTACTTC.